Listed here are 3 T cell receptor beta chains from one sample, sequenced in a study of identifying expanded T cells in peripheral blood. TCRdb's table, derived via immunoSEQ multiplex PCR, lists solely in-frame clones and lacks some. The sample carries approximately 91,000 clones, roughly 88% recorded once. The sequencing sample was made of blood. These TCRs come from a person aged 18 to 69 in good health.

The V call is TRBV10-3, the J call TRBJ2-3; 8 positions agree with TRBD1. In germline, CDR1 is ENHRY, CDR2 SYGVKD. V shed 0 bases, J shed 5 bases, and the junction held 4 bases outside the gene matches. This CDR3 is built from 15 residues. CDR3 region: CAISESDRVRDTQYF. The DNA of the CDR3 is TGTGCCATCAGTGAGTCGGACAGGGTCAGAGATACGCAGTATTTT.

V gene TRBV7-9 combines with J gene TRBJ2-7; D is ambiguous. There are 12 residues in the CDR3. Germline V gene data show CDR1 as SEHNR and CDR2 as FQNEAQ (reference sequence). Trimming left V 1 base short and J 6 bases short, with 7 bases between. In nucleotides, the CDR3 is TGTGCCAGCAGCTTAGGAGAGTCCGAGCAGTACTTC. Its translation is CASSLGESEQYF. The whole variable domain, remainder taken from reference TRBV7-9 and TRBJ2-7, is DTGVSQNPRHKITKRGQNVTFRCDPISEHNRLYWYRQTLGQGPEFLTYFQNEAQLEKSRLLSDRFSAERPKGSFSTLEIQRTEQGDSAMYLCASSLGESEQYFGPGTRLTVT.

The V gene is TRBV5-3, the J gene TRBJ1-1; 11 positions agree with TRBD1. TRBV5-3 is an open reading frame, and its role is uncertain. This CDR3 spans 16 amino acids. The trim removed 4 bases at V and 3 bases at J, leaving 8 bases unmatched. CDR3 region: CARSPAAGQGDTEAFF. The CDR3 DNA reads as TGTGCCAGAAGCCCTGCCGCGGGACAGGGGGACACTGAAGCTTTCTTT.